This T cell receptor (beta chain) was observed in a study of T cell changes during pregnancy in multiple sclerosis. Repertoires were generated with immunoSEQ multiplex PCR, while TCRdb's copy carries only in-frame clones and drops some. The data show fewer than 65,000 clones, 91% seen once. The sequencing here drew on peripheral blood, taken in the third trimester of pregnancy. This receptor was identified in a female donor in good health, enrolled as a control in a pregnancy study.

Here the CDR3 reads CAWSTVIQGRRRNEQFF. Here the CDR3 DNA reads TGTGCCTGGAGTACCGTCATACAGGGGAGAAGGAGGAATGAGCAGTTCTTC. The V call is TRBV30, the J call TRBJ2-1, with 7 bases that match TRBD1. V trimming: 2 bases; J trimming: 7 bases; junction bases outside the gene matches: 17. This CDR3 comprises 17 residues. Germline lookup yields CDR1 GTSNPN and CDR2 SVGIG (reference sequence).